This T cell receptor (beta chain) was sequenced in a study of CD8+CD57+ T cells in acquired aplastic anemia. This clonotype was seen many times. Profiling of TCR beta VDJ combinations and CDR3 sequences used genomic DNA as template. TCRdb re-called the reads through MiXCR, storing one row per CDR3 protein. The sample yields some 160,000 distinct CDR3 sequences, approximately 44% seen once. Germline-derived CDR1 and CDR2 are DFQATT and SNEGSKA (reference sequence). Deletions cut 0 bases from V and 2 bases from J, with 10 bases between. The CDR3 contains 14 residues. Patients sequenced had flow cytometry evidence of CD8+CD57+ cell expansion.

This rearrangement joins TRBV20-1 to TRBJ1-1; D perhaps matches TRBD1 (5 bases). Material for sequencing was sorted CD4+, CD8+, or CD8+CD57+ T cells (not recorded which) from PBMCs. This clonotype was sampled from a human donor with aplastic anemia. CDR3 amino acids: CSARDHGANTEAFF. The CDR3 DNA sequence: TGCAGTGCTAGAGATCATGGGGCCAACACTGAAGCTTTCTTT.